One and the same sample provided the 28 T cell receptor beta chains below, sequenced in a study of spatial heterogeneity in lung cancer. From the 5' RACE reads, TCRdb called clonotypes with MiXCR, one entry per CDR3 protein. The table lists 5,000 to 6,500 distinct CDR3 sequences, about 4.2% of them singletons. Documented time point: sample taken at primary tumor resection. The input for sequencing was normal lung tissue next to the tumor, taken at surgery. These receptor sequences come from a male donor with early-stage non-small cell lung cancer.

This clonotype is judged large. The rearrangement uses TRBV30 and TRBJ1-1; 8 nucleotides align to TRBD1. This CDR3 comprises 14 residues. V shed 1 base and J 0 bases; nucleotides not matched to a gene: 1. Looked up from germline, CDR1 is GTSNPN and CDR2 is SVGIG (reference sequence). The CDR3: CAWSGGQVNTEAFF. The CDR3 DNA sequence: TGTGCCTGGAGTGGGGGACAGGTGAACACTGAAGCTTTCTTT. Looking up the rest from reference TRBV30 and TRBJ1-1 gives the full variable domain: SQTIHQWPATLVQPVGSPLSLECTVEGTSNPNLYWYRQAAGRGLQLLFYSVGIGQISSEVPQNLSASRPQDRQFILSSKKLLLSDSGFYLCAWSGGQVNTEAFFGQGTRLTVV.

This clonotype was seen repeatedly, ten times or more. The CDR3, as DNA: TGTGCCAGCAGTGCAGACAGTGATCAGCCCCAGCATTTT. Its translation: CASSADSDQPQHF. This rearrangement joins TRBV6-4 to TRBJ1-5, with TRBD1 as a possible D gene (5 bases). V was trimmed by 4 bases and J by 5 bases, leaving 9 bases between them. Germline CDR1 is MRHNA and CDR2 is SNTAGT. CDR3 length: 13 residues.

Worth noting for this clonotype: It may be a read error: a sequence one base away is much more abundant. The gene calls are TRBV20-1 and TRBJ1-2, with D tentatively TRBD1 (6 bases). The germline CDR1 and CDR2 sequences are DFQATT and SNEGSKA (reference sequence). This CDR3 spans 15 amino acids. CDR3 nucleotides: TGCAGTGCTAGAAGAGACAGGCTGACTAACTATGGCTACAACTTC. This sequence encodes CSARRDRLTNYGYNF.

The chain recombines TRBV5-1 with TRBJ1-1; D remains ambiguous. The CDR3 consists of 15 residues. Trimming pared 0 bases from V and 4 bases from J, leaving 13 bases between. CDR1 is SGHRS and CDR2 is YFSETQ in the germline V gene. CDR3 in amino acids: CASSLGSSGSTEAFF. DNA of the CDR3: TGCGCCAGCAGCTTGGGGTCCTCGGGGAGCACTGAAGCTTTCTTT.

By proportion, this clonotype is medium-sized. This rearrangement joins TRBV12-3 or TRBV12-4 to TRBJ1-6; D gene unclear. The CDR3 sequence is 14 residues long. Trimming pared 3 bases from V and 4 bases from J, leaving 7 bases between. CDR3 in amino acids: CASSFSDYNSPLHF. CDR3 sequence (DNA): TGTGCCAGCAGTTTTTCCGATTATAATTCACCCCTCCACTTT.

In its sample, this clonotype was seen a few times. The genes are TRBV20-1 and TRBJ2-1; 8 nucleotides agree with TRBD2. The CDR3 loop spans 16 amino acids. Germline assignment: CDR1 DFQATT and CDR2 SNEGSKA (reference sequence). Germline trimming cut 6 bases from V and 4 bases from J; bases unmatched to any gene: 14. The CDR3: CSASPTIAGLYNEQFF. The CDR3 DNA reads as TGCAGTGCGAGCCCCACTATAGCGGGACTTTACAATGAGCAGTTCTTC.

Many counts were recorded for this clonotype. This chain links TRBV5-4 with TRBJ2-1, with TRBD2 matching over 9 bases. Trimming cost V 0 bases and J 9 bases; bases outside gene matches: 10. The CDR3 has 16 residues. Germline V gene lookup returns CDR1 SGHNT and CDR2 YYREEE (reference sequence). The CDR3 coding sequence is TGTGCCAGCAGCTTGGATGGCGCGGGAGGGCCGCGTGAGCAGTTCTTC. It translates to CASSLDGAGGPREQFF. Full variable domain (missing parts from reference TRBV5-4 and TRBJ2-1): ETGVTQSPTHLIKTRGQQVTLRCSSQSGHNTVSWYQQALGQGPQFIFQYYREEENGRGNFPPRFSGLQFPNYSSELNVNALELDDSALYLCASSLDGAGGPREQFFGPGTRLTVL.

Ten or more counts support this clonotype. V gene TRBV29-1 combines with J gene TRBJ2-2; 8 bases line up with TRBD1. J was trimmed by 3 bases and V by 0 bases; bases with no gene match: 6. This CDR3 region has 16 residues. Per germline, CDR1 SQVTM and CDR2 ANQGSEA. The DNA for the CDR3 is TGCAGCGTTGAAGATCCCGACAGGGGTTACACCGGGGAGCTGTTTTTT. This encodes CSVEDPDRGYTGELFF.

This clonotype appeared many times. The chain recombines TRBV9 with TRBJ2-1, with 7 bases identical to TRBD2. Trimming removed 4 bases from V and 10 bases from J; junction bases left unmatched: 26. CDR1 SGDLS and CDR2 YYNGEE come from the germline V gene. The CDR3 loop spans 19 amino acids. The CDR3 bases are TGTGCCAGCAGCTTAGAATCCGGGTGGGGGAGGGCCCCTTCAATGGAGCAGTTCTTC. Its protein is CASSLESGWGRAPSMEQFF.

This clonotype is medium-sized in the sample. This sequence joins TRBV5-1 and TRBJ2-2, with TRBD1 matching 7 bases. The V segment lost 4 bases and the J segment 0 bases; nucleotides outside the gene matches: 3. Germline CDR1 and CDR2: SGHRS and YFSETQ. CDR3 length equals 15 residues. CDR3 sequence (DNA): TGCGCCAGCAGCGGGGACAGTGCGAACACCGGGGAGCTGTTTTTT. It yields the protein CASSGDSANTGELFF. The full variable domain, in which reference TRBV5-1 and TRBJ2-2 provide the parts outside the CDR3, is KAGVTQTPRYLIKTRGQQVTLSCSPISGHRSVSWYQQTPGQGLQFLFEYFSETQRNKGNFPGRFSGRQFSNSRSEMNVSTLELGDSALYLCASSGDSANTGELFFGEGSRLTVL.

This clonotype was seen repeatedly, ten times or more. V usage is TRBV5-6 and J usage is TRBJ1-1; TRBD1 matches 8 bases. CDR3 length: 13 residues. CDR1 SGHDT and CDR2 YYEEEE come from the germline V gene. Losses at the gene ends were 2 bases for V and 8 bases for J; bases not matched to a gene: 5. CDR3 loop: CASSFDRGEEAFF. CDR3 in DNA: TGTGCCAGCAGCTTCGACAGGGGAGAAGAAGCTTTCTTT.

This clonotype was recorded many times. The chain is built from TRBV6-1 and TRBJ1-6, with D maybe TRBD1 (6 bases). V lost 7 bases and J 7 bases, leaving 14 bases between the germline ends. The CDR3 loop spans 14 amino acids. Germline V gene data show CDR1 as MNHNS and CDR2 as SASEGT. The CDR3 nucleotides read TGTGCCAGCAACGGGTACGGGGGCAATTCACCCCTCCACTTT. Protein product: CASNGYGGNSPLHF.

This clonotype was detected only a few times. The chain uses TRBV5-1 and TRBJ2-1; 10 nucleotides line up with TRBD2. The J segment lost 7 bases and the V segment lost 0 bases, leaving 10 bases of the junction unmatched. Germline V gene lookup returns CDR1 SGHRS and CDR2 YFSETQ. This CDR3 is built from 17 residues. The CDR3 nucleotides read TGCGCCAGCAGCTTGGTGCCTAGCGGGAGTTCGGGGAATGAGCAGTTCTTC. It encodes CASSLVPSGSSGNEQFF.

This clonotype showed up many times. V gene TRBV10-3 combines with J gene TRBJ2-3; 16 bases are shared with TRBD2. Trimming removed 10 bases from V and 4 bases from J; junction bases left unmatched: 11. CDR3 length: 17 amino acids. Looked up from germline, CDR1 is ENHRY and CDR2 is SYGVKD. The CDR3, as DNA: TGTGCCACCCTACCGGGACTAGCGGGGGGGTGGTCAGATACGCAGTATTTT. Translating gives CATLPGLAGGWSDTQYF.

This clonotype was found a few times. The CDR3: CASSESGAGSNQPQHF. The DNA of the CDR3 is TGCGCCAGCAGTGAGTCGGGGGCAGGGTCTAATCAGCCCCAGCATTTT. The genes are TRBV10-2 and TRBJ1-5; perhaps TRBD1 as D (6 bases). V was clipped by 0 bases and J by 4 bases, with 13 bases between them. Germline lookup yields CDR1 WSHSY and CDR2 SAAADI. The CDR3 is 16 amino acids.

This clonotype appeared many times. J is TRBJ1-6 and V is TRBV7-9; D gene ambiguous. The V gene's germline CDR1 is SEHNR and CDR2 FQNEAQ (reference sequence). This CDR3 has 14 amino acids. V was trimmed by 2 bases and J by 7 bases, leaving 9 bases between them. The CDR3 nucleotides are TGTGCCAGCAGCTTACTAGGGAGCAATTCACCCCTCCACTTT. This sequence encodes CASSLLGSNSPLHF.

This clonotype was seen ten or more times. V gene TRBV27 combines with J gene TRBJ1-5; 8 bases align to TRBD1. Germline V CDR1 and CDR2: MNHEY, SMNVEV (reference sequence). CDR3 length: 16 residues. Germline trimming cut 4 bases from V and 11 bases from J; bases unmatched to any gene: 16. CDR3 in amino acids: CASSSSGDRLGGAQHF. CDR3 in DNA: TGTGCCAGCAGTTCGTCCGGGGACAGGTTGGGAGGGGCCCAGCATTTT.

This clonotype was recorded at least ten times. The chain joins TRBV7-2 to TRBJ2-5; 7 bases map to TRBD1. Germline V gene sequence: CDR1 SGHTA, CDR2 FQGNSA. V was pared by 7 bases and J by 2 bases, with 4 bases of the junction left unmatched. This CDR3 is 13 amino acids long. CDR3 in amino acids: CASKGQEQETQYF. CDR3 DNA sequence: TGTGCCAGCAAAGGACAGGAACAAGAGACCCAGTACTTC. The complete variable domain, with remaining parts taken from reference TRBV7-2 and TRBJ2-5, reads GAGVSQSPSNKVTEKGKDVELRCDPISGHTALYWYRQSLGQGLEFLIYFQGNSAPDKSGLPSDRFSAERTGGSVSTLTIQRTQQEDSAVYLCASKGQEQETQYFGPGTRLLVL.

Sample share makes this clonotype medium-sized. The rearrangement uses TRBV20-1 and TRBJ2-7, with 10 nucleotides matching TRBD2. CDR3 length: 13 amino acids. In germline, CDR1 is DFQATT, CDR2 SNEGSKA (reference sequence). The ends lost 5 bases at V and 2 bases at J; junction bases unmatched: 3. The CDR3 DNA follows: TGCAGTGCTCCTAGCGGGAGAACCTACGAGCAGTACTTC. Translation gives CSAPSGRTYEQYF.

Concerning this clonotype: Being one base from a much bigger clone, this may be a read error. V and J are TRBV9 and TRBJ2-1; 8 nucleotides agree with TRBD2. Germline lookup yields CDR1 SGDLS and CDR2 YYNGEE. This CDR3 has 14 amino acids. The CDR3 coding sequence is TGTGCCATCAGCGGGGGCCGGCCCGGGAATGAGCAGTTCTTC. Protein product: CAISGGRPGNEQFF. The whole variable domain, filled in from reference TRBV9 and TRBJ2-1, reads DSGVTQTPKHLITATGQRVTLRCSPRSGDLSVYWYQQSLDQGLQFLIQYYNGEERAKGNILERFSAQQFPDLHSELNLSSLELGDSALYFCAISGGRPGNEQFFGPGTRLTVL.

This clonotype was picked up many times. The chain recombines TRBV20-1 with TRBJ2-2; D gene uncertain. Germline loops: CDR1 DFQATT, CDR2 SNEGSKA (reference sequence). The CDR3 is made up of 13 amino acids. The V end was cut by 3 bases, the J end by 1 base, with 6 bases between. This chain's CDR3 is CSARNENTGELFF. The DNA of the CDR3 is TGCAGTGCTAGGAACGAGAACACCGGGGAGCTGTTTTTT.

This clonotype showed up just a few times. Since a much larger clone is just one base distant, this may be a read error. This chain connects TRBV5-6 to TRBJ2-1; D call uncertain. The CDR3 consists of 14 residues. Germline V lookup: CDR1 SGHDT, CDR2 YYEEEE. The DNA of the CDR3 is TGTGTCAGCAGCTTGGCTACCATAACGCCTGAGCAGTTCTTC. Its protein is CVSSLATITPEQFF.

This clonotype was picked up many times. CDR3 nucleotides: TGTGCCAGCAGGCCCGGGGGGAGTTACAATGAGCAGTTCTTC. Protein: CASRPGGSYNEQFF. The rearrangement links TRBV6-2 or TRBV6-3 to TRBJ2-1, with 7 bases that match TRBD2. The trim removed 6 bases at V and 4 bases at J, leaving 6 bases unmatched. Germline V gives CDR1 MNHEY, CDR2 SVGEGT. The CDR3 has 14 amino acids.

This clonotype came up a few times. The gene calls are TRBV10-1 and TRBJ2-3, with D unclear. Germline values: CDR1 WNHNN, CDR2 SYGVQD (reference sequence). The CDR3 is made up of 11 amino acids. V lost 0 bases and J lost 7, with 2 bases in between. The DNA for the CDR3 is TGCGCCAGCAGTGAGTCTTATACGCAGTATTTT. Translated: CASSESYTQYF.

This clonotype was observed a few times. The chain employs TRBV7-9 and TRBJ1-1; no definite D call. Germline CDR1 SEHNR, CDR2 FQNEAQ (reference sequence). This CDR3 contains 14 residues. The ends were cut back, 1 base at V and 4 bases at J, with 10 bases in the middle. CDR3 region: CASSLEGCGTEAFF. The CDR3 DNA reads TGTGCCAGCAGCTTAGAGGGCTGCGGCACTGAAGCTTTCTTT.

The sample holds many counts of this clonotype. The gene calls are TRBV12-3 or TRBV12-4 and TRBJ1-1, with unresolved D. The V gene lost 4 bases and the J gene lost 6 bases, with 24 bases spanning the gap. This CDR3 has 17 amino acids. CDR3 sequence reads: CASSSLHWQALLAEAFF. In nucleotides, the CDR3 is TGTGCCAGCAGTTCCTTACACTGGCAGGCGTTGTTGGCTGAAGCTTTCTTT.

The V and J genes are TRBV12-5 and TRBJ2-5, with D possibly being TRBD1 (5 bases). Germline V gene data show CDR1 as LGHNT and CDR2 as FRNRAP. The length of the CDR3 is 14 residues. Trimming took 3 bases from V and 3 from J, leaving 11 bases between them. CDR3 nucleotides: TGTGCTAGTGGTTTAGGGGATTGTGAAGAGACCCAGTACTTC. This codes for CASGLGDCEETQYF.

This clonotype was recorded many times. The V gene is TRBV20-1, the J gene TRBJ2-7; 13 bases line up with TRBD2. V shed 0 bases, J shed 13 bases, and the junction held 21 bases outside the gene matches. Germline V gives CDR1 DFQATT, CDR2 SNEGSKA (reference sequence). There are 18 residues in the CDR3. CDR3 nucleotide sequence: TGCAGTGCTAGAGATATTCTCCCGGGACTAGCGGGAAGACCCTCGCAATACTTC. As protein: CSARDILPGLAGRPSQYF.